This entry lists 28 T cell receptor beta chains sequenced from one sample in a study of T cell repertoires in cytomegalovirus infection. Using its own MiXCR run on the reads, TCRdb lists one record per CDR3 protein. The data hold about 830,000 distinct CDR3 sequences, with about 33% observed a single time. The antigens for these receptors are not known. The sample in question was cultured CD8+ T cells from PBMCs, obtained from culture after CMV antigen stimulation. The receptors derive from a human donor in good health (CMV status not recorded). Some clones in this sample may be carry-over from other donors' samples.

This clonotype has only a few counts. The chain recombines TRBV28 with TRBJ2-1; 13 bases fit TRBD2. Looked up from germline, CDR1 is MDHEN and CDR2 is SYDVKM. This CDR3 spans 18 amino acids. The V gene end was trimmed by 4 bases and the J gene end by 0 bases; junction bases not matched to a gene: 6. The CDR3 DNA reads TGTGCCAGCAGTTCGGGACTAGCGGGGAAAAGCTCCTACAATGAGCAGTTCTTC. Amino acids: CASSSGLAGKSSYNEQFF. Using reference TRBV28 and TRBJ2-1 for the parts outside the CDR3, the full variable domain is DVKVTQSSRYLVKRTGEKVFLECVQDMDHENMFWYRQDPGLGLRLIYFSYDVKMKEKGDIPEGYSVSREKKERFSLILESASTNQTSMYLCASSSGLAGKSSYNEQFFGPGTRLTVL.

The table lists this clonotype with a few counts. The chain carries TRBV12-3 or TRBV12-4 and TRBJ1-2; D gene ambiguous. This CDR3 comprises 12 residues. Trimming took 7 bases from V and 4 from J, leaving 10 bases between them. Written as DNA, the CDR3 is TGTGCCAGCACCCTCGACGGCTATGGCTACACCTTC. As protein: CASTLDGYGYTF.

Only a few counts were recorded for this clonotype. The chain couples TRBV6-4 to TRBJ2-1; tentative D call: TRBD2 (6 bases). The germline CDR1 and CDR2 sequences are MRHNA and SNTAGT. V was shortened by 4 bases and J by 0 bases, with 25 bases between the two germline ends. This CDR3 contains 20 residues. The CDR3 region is CASSAEGPYRRVPSYNEQFF. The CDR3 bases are TGTGCCAGCAGTGCGGAAGGGCCTTATAGGAGGGTACCCTCCTACAATGAGCAGTTCTTC.

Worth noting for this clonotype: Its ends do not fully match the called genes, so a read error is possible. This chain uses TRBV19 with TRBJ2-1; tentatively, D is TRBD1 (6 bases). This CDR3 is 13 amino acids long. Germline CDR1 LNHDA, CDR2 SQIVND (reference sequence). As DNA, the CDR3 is TGTGCCAGTAGTCCCGGACAGTACAGTGAGCAGTTCTTC. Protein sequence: CASSPGQYSEQFF. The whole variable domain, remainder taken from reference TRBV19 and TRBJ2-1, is DGGITQSPKYLFRKEGQNVTLSCEQNLNHDAMYWYRQDPGQGLRLIYYSQIVNDFQKGDIAEGYSVSREKKESFPLTVTSAQKNPTAFYLCASSPGQYSEQFFGPGTRLTVL.

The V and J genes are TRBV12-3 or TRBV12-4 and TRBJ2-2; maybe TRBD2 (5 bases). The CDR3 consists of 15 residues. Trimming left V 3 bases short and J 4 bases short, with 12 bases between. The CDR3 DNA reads TGTGCCAGCAGTTTTGCGGACGGAGGCACCGGGGAGCTGTTTTTT. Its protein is CASSFADGGTGELFF.

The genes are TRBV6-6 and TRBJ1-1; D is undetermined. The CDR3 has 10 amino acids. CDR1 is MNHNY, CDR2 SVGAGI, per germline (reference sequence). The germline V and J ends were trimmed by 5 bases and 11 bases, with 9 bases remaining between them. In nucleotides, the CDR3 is TGTGCCAGCAGTGTAGGGTCGGCTTTCTTT. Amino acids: CASSVGSAFF.

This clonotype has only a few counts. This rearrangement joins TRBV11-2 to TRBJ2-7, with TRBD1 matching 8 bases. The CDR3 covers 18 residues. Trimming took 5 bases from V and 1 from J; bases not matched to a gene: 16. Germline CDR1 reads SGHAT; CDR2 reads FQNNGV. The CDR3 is CASSPWTGKVWGSYEQYF. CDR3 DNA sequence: TGTGCCAGCAGCCCATGGACAGGGAAAGTATGGGGGTCCTACGAGCAGTACTTC.

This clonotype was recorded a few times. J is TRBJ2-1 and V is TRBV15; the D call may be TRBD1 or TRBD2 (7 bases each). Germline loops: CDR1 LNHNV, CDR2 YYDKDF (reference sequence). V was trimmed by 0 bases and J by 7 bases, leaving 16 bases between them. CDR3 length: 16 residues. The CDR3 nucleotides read TGTGCCACCAGCAGAGATCCAGGGGGGGTTGAGAATGAGCAGTTCTTC. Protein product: CATSRDPGGVENEQFF.

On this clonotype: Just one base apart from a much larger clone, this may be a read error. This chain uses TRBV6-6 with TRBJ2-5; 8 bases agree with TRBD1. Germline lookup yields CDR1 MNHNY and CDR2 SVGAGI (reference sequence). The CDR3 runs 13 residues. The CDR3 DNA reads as TGTGCCAGCAGCTCGACAGGGGTTGGGACCAAGTACTTC. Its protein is CASSSTGVGTKYF.

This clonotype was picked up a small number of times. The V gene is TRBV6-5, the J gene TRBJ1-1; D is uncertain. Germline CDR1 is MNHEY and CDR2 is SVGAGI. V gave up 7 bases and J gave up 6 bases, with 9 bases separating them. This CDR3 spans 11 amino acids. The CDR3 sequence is CASTAGAEAFF. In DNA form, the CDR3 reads TGTGCCAGCACCGCCGGGGCTGAAGCTTTCTTT.

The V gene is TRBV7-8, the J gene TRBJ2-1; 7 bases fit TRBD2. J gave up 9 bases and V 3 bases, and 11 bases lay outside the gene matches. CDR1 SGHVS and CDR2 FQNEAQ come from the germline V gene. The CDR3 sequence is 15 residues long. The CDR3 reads CASSLGGVLAGEQFF. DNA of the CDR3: TGTGCCAGCAGCTTGGGGGGGGTATTAGCAGGTGAGCAGTTCTTC.

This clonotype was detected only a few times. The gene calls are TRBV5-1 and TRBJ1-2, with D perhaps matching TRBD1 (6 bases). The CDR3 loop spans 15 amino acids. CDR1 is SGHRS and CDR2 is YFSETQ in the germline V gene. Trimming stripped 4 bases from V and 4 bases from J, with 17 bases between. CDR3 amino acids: CASSVNREYSYGYTF. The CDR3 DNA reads TGCGCCAGCAGCGTCAACAGGGAGTACTCCTATGGCTACACCTTC.

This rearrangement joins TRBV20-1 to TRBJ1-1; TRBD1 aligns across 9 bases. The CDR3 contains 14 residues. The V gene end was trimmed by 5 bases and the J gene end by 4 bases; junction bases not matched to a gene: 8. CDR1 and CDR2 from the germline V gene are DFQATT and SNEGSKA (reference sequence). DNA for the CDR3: TGCAGTGCTTCTCGGGACAGGGCGGGCACTGAAGCTTTCTTT. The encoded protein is CSASRDRAGTEAFF.

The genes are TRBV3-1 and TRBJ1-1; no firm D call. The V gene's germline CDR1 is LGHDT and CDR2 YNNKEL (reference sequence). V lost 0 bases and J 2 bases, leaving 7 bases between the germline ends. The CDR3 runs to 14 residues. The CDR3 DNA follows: TGTGCCAGCAGCCAAGAGACCGGAAACACTGAAGCTTTCTTT. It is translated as CASSQETGNTEAFF.

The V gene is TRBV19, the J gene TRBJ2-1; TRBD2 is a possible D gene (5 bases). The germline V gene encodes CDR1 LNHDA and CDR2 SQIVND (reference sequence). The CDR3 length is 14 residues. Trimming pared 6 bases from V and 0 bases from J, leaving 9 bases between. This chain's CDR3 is CASSNAGSYNEQFF. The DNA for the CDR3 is TGTGCCAGTAGCAACGCGGGCTCCTACAATGAGCAGTTCTTC.

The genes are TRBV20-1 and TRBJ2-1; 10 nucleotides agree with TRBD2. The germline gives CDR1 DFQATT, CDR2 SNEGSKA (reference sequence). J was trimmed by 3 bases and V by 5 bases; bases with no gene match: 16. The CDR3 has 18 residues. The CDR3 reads CSAPRGSGGAGRYNEQFF. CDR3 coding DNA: TGCAGTGCTCCCCGAGGAAGCGGGGGGGCCGGTCGCTACAATGAGCAGTTCTTC.

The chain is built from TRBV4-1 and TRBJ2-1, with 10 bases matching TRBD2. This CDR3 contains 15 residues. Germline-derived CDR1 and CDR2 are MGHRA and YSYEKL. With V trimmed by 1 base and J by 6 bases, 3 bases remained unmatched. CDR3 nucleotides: TGCGCCAGCAGCCAAGGAATAGCGGGGGGCAATGAGCAGTTCTTC. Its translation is CASSQGIAGGNEQFF.

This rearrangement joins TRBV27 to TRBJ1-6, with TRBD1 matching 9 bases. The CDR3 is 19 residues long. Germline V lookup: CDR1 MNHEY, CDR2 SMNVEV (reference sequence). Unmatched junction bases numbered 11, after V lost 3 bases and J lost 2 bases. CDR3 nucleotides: TGTGCCAGCAGTTTCTTACCAGCCGGGACAGGGCCCTATAATTCACCCCTCCACTTT. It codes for CASSFLPAGTGPYNSPLHF.

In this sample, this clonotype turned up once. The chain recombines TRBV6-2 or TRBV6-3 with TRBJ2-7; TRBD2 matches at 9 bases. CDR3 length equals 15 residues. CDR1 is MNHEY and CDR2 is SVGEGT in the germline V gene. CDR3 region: CACRRGRGEAYEQYV. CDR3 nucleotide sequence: TGTGCCTGCAGGCGCGGGAGGGGGGAAGCCTACGAGCAGTACGTC.

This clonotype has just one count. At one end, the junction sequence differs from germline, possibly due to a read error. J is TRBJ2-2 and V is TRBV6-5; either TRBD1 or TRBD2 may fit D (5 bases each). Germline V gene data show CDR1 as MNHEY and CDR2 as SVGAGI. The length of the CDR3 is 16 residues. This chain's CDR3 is CASSYARDPNTGELFF. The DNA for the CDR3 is TGTGCCAGTAGTTACGCGAGGGACCCGAACACCGGGGAGCTGTTTTTT.

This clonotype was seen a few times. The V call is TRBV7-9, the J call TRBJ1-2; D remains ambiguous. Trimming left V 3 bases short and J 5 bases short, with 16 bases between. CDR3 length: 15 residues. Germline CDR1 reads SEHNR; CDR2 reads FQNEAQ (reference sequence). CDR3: CASSFSSGVRYGYTF. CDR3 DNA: TGTGCCAGCAGCTTCTCTAGCGGGGTTCGATATGGCTACACCTTC.

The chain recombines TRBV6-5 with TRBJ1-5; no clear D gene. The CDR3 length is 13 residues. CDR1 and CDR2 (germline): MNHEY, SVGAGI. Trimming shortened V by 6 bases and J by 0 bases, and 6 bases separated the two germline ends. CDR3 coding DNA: TGTGCCAGCAGGTGGGATAGCAATCAGCCCCAGCATTTT. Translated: CASRWDSNQPQHF.

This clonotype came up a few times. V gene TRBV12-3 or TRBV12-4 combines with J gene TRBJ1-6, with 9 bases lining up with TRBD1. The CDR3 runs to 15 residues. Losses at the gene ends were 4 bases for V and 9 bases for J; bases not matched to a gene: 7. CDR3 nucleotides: TGTGCCAGCAGTTCCCAGACAGGGGGTAGTTCACCCCTCCACTTT. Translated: CASSSQTGGSSPLHF.

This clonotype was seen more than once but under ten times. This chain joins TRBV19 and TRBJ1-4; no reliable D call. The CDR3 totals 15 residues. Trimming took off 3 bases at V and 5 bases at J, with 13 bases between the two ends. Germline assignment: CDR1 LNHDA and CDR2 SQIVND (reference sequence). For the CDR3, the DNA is TGTGCCAGTAGTATTTTTTTTTGGGAAAATGAAAAACTGTTTTTT. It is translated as CASSIFFWENEKLFF. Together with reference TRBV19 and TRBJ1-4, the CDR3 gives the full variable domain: DGGITQSPKYLFRKEGQNVTLSCEQNLNHDAMYWYRQDPGQGLRLIYYSQIVNDFQKGDIAEGYSVSREKKESFPLTVTSAQKNPTAFYLCASSIFFWENEKLFFGSGTQLSVL.

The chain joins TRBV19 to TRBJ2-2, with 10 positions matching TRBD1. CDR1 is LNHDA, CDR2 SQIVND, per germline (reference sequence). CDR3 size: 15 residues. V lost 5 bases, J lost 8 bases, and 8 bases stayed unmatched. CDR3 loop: CASSFDRGRSGELFF. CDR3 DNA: TGTGCCAGTAGTTTTGACAGGGGGCGATCTGGGGAGCTGTTTTTT.

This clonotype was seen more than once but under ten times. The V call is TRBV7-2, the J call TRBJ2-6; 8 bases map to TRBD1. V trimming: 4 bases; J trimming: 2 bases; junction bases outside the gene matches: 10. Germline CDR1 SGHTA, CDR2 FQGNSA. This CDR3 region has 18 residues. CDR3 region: CASSSPGTGRTGANVLTF. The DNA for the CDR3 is TGTGCCAGCAGCTCCCCCGGGACAGGCCGAACTGGGGCCAACGTCCTGACTTTC.

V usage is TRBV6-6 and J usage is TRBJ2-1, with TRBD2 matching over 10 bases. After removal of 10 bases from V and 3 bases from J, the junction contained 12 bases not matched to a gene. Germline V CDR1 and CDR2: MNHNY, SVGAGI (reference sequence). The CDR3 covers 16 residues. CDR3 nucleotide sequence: TGTGCCACCGCGCTGGGTTTAGCGGGGGGCTACAATGAGCAGTTCTTC. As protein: CATALGLAGGYNEQFF.

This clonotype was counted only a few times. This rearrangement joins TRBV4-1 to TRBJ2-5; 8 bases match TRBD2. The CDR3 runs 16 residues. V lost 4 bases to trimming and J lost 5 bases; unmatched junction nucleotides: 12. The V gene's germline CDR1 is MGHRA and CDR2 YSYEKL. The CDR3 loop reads CASSPQIGLAGETQYF. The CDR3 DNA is TGCGCCAGCAGCCCTCAAATAGGACTAGCCGGGGAGACCCAGTACTTC.